This T cell receptor beta chain emerged from a study of CD4 T cells in relation to SARS-CoV-2 and coronaviruses. Findings of the study overall: The cross-reactivity analysis covered only spike protein, not other viral proteins.

Points on this clone: The target antigen is unknown.

Unexposed donor CD4+ T cells date from about 2010-2019, before the COVID-19 pandemic. Repertoires were generated with immunoSEQ multiplex PCR, while TCRdb's copy carries only in-frame clones and drops some. The table lists about 65,000 clones, over 70% of them singletons. The sequenced material came from memory CD4+ T cells from PBMCs. The receptor comes from a human donor in good health.

The CDR3 here is CASSLGDQETQYF. In DNA form, the CDR3 reads TGTGCCAGCTCACTTGGGGACCAAGAGACCCAGTACTTC. The chain joins TRBV18 to TRBJ2-5; no clear D gene. The CDR3 contains 13 residues. Germline assignment: CDR1 KGHSH and CDR2 LQKENI. Trimming took off 4 bases at V and 0 bases at J, with 6 bases between the two ends.